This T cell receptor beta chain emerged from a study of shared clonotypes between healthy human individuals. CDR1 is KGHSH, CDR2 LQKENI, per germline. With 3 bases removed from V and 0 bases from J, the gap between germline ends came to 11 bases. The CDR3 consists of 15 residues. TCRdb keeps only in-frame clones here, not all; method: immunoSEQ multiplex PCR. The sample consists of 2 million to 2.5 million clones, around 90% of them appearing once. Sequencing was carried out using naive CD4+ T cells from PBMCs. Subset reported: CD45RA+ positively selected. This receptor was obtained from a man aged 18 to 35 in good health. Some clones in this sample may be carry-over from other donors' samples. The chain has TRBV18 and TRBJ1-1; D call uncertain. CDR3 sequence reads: CASSPTSPVNTEAFF. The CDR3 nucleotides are TGTGCCAGCTCACCTACCTCTCCGGTGAACACTGAAGCTTTCTTT.